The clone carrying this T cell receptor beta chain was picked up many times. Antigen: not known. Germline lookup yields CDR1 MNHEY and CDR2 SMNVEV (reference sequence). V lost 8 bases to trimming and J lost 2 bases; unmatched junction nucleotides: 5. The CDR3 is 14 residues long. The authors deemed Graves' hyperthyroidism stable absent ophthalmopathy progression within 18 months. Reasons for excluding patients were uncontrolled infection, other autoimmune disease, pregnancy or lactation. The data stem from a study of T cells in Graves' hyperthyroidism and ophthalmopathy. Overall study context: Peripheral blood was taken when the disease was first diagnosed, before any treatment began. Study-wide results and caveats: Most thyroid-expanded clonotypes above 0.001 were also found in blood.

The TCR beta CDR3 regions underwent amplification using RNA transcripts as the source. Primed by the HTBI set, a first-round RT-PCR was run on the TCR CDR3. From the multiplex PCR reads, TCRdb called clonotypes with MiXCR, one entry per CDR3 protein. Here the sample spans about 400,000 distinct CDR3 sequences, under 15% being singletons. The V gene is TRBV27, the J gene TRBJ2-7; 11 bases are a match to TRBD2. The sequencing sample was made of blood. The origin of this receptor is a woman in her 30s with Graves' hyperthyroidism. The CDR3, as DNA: TGTGCCAGCGGGGATAGCGGGAGGGCCTACGAGCAGTACTTC. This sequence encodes CASGDSGRAYEQYF.